Presented here are 11 T cell receptor beta chains from one specimen sequenced in a study of blood T cells in healthy people across ages. A second roughly 7 to 11 cycle PCR used barcoded and J-beta primers. TCRdb re-called the 5' RACE reads with MiXCR, one entry per CDR3 protein. The sample lists 1.4 million to 1.5 million distinct CDR3 sequences; 40% to 50% were seen once. The sequenced sample consisted of blood. Receptors were obtained from a woman aged 18-29 years in good health.

The chain uses TRBV20-1 and TRBJ2-5; 11 bases are a match to TRBD2. The V segment lost 0 bases and the J segment 1 base; nucleotides outside the gene matches: 7. This CDR3 region has 17 residues. Per the germline V gene, CDR1 is DFQATT and CDR2 is SNEGSKA (reference sequence). The CDR3 spells CSARDLTSGSLQETQYF. Here the CDR3 DNA reads TGCAGTGCTAGAGATTTAACTAGCGGGAGTCTCCAAGAGACCCAGTACTTC.

The V and J genes are TRBV10-3 and TRBJ2-2, with a possible D match to TRBD1 (5 bases). CDR1 is ENHRY and CDR2 is SYGVKD in the germline V gene. The CDR3 contains 14 residues. V lost 4 bases and J 3 bases, leaving 9 bases between the germline ends. CDR3 sequence reads: CAISVDSYTGELFF. The DNA for the CDR3 is TGTGCCATCAGTGTAGACAGCTACACCGGGGAGCTGTTTTTT.

The rearrangement links TRBV5-1 to TRBJ2-5; the D gene is possibly TRBD1 (6 bases). The end of the DNA fits TRBJ2-7 better, so the J call may be wrong. Germline V gives CDR1 SGHRS, CDR2 YFSETQ. The CDR3 extends over 15 amino acids. The CDR3: CASSHGIGGYYEQYF. CDR3 coding DNA: TGCGCCAGCAGCCACGGGATAGGGGGATACTACGAGCAGTACTTC.

This clonotype has just one count. The chain couples TRBV7-2 to TRBJ2-2; TRBD2 matches 13 bases. Germline V gene sequence: CDR1 SGHTA, CDR2 FQGNSA. The CDR3 length is 16 residues. The ends lost 5 bases at V and 7 bases at J; junction bases unmatched: 7. CDR3 region: CASSLGLAGVVGELFF. The DNA of the CDR3 is TGTGCCAGCAGCCTAGGACTAGCGGGAGTGGTCGGGGAGCTGTTTTTT.

This clonotype showed up just a few times. This chain links TRBV28 with TRBJ2-4; perhaps TRBD1 as D (5 bases). The DNA matches TRBJ2-7 better at its end, which makes the J call doubtful. This CDR3 spans 14 amino acids. The V gene's germline CDR1 is MDHEN and CDR2 SYDVKM. The DNA for the CDR3 is TGTGCCAGCAGTTTTTCCAGGGCTTACTACGAGCAGTACTTC. This gives the protein CASSFSRAYYEQYF.

This sequence joins TRBV27 and TRBJ1-1; D might be TRBD1 (5 bases). Trimming removed 8 bases at V and 8 bases at J, with 18 bases between. From germline, CDR1 is MNHEY and CDR2 SMNVEV (reference sequence). This CDR3 has 13 residues. CDR3 in DNA: TGTGCCAGCGGGGAACGCGGTGGACAAGAAGCTTTCTTT. Its translation is CASGERGGQEAFF.

V gene TRBV7-7 combines with J gene TRBJ2-5; 9 bases align to TRBD2. The end of the DNA aligns better with TRBJ2-7, so the J call may be wrong. This CDR3 region has 18 residues. Germline lookup yields CDR1 SSHAT and CDR2 FNYEAQ (reference sequence). The CDR3 here is CASSSISGLAKGSYEQYF. The CDR3 coding sequence is TGTGCCAGCAGCTCCATCTCCGGACTAGCGAAGGGTTCCTACGAGCAGTACTTC.

CDR3: CASRGTVGSEKLFF. Written as DNA, the CDR3 is TGTGCCAGCAGGGGGACGGTTGGAAGTGAAAAACTGTTTTTT. The chain joins TRBV21-1 to TRBJ1-4; TRBD1 reflects the table's D call only, with no check against the DNA. TRBV21-1 is noted as a pseudogene. This CDR3 has 14 residues.

Turning to this clonotype: An end of the junction differs from the germline gene, which may be a read error. The chain uses TRBV15 and TRBJ1-2; D possibly corresponds to TRBD1 (6 bases). The germline CDR1 and CDR2 sequences are LNHNV and YYDKDF (reference sequence). This CDR3 spans 13 amino acids. The DNA of the CDR3 is TGTGCCACCAGCCCAGAGGGGGATACGGGCTACACATTC. This gives the protein CATSPEGDTGYTF.

The chain uses TRBV12-3 or TRBV12-4 and TRBJ1-2; TRBD1 is a possible D gene (5 bases). The V gene lost 5 bases and the J gene lost 8 bases, with 18 bases spanning the gap. The CDR3 spans 14 residues. CDR3 sequence: CASSKQAGLSGYTF. DNA for the CDR3: TGTGCCAGCAGTAAACAGGCGGGGTTGAGCGGCTACACCTTC.

This sequence joins TRBV7-9 and TRBJ1-2; tentative D call: TRBD1 (6 bases). The length of the CDR3 is 13 residues. Between the trimmed V and J ends, which lost 3 bases and 6 bases, there was a span of 11 bases. Germline CDR1 is SEHNR and CDR2 is FQNEAQ (reference sequence). The CDR3 DNA follows: TGTGCCAGCAGCTTCGGGGGGCAGAATGGCTACACCTTC. Protein product: CASSFGGQNGYTF.